This record concerns one T cell receptor beta chain sequence. As yet, its antigen is unknown. The authors ran a second PCR of about 7 to 12 cycles using a sample-barcoded 5' primer and a J-beta primer mix. TCRdb reanalysed the 5' RACE reads using MiXCR and keeps one entry per CDR3 protein. The table shows some 1.5 million distinct CDR3 sequences, with about 28% occurring only once. This record belongs to a study of blood T cells in healthy people across ages. Study-wide background: With template switching, about one barcoded beta molecule was captured per two T cells.

Deletions cut 3 bases from V and 4 bases from J, with 7 bases between. This CDR3 is built from 13 residues. The germline V gene has CDR1 KGHSH and CDR2 LQKENI. Notes on the study in general: Long-lived donors carried more naive CD4+ cells and greater diversity than aged donors. Any changes in expanded clonotypes were possibly confounded, as donor CMV status remained unknown. A strong correlation was found between TCR beta diversity and the percentage of naive T cells.

The specimen sequenced was blood. This TCR derives from a woman younger than 45 in good health. The rearrangement links TRBV18 to TRBJ2-1; D call uncertain. This chain's CDR3 is CASSPNGYNEQFF. The CDR3 nucleotides read TGTGCCAGCTCACCGAACGGTTACAATGAGCAGTTCTTC.